The source of this TCR beta chain is a study of response to subunit inactivated influenza vaccine. General study results and limits: Seasonal influenza vaccination, on each occasion, was suggested by the authors to recruit few new T cells.

In TCRdb, the RT-PCR reads were re-called with MiXCR into one record per CDR3 protein. In the table there are approximately 520,000 distinct CDR3 sequences, about 25% of which are singletons. This clonotype came up a few times. Its antigen is unidentified. CDR3 length equals 19 residues. Germline V gene sequence: CDR1 SGDLS, CDR2 YYNGEE. The V and J ends lost 0 bases and 6 bases, in that order; junction bases with no gene match: 12. This sample comprised CD4+ T cells sorted from PBMCs, obtained 4 to 6 days after vaccination. This TCR was sampled from a man aged 45-60 years who received an inactivated influenza vaccine. The V and J genes are TRBV9 and TRBJ2-1, with TRBD2 matching 13 bases. CDR3 region: CASSVGGGLAGRRLNEQFF. The DNA of the CDR3 is TGTGCCAGCAGCGTAGGTGGGGGACTAGCGGGACGTCGGCTCAATGAGCAGTTCTTC.